This TCR beta chain was captured by sequencing in a study of blood T cell repertoires in COVID-19. Here immunoSEQ multiplex PCR was the method, and the copy in TCRdb shows in-frame clones only, minus some. The table shows approximately 330,000 clones, with 80% to 90% occurring only once. Germline CDR1 is MNHEY and CDR2 is SVGAGI. V gave up 2 bases and J gave up 8 bases; unmatched junction bases: 10. This CDR3 has 16 amino acids. V gene TRBV6-5 combines with J gene TRBJ2-1; 9 nucleotides agree with TRBD1. The sequence came from a man younger than 45 with COVID-19, enrolled during active disease. The sequencing input was peripheral blood. The CDR3 loop reads CASSYDGPDRGYEQFF. CDR3 DNA: TGTGCCAGCAGTTACGACGGACCGGACAGGGGTTATGAGCAGTTCTTC.